A single sample gave rise to the 20 T cell receptor beta chains below, sequenced in a study of T cells after somatic rescue of genetic block. Here immunoSEQ multiplex PCR was the method, and the copy in TCRdb shows in-frame clones only, minus some. The sample yields approximately 71,000 clones, 80% to 95% seen once. Sequencing was done on a sample of peripheral blood mononuclear cells (PBMCs). All receptors come from a man aged 40-50 years.

The V and J genes are TRBV5-4 and TRBJ2-1, with a possible D match to TRBD1 (5 bases). Germline CDR1 and CDR2: SGHNT and YYREEE (reference sequence). This CDR3 is built from 14 residues. The ends were cut back, 1 base at V and 9 bases at J, with 14 bases in the middle. This chain's CDR3 is CASSLILGVGEQFF. CDR3 coding DNA: TGTGCCAGCAGCTTGATCCTAGGGGTAGGTGAGCAGTTCTTC.

The rearrangement links TRBV29-1 to TRBJ1-1, with unresolved D. V was clipped by 0 bases and J by 3 bases, with 5 bases between them. The germline gives CDR1 SQVTM, CDR2 ANQGSEA. This CDR3 has 12 amino acids. CDR3 region: CSVEEPDTEAFF. The DNA for the CDR3 is TGCAGCGTTGAAGAACCAGACACTGAAGCTTTCTTT.

The V call is TRBV4-1, the J call TRBJ1-1; a possible D gene is TRBD1 (5 bases). Between the trimmed V and J ends, which lost 1 base and 7 bases, there was a span of 10 bases. CDR3 size: 13 residues. From germline, CDR1 is MGHRA and CDR2 YSYEKL. The CDR3 DNA reads as TGCGCCAGCAGCCAAGCGGGGGTGAGTGAAGCTTTCTTT. It codes for CASSQAGVSEAFF.

V is TRBV15 and J is TRBJ1-6, with D maybe TRBD1 (5 bases). Germline V CDR1 and CDR2: LNHNV, YYDKDF (reference sequence). This CDR3 is built from 16 residues. Trimming stripped 4 bases from V and 6 bases from J, with 16 bases between. The CDR3 sequence is CATSKNPGRLNSPLHF. CDR3 coding DNA: TGTGCCACCAGCAAAAATCCGGGACGGCTTAATTCACCCCTCCACTTT.

The chain joins TRBV6-4 to TRBJ2-7; no firm D call. The CDR3 extends over 12 amino acids. Per germline, CDR1 MRHNA and CDR2 SNTAGT. V gave up 10 bases and J gave up 6 bases, with 16 bases separating them. The CDR3: CATLALPGEQYF. The CDR3 DNA is TGTGCCACCTTGGCCCTACCGGGCGAGCAGTACTTC.

The J gene is TRBJ2-1, the V gene TRBV12-5; D call uncertain. V was clipped by 3 bases and J by 8 bases, with 5 bases between them. Germline V gene lookup returns CDR1 LGHNT and CDR2 FRNRAP. The CDR3 contains 11 residues. The CDR3: CASGLRDEQFF. The CDR3 coding sequence is TGTGCTAGTGGTTTAAGGGATGAGCAGTTCTTC. The entire variable domain, with the rest obtained from reference TRBV12-5 and TRBJ2-1, is as follows: DARVTQTPRHKVTEMGQEVTMRCQPILGHNTVFWYRQTMMQGLELLAYFRNRAPLDDSGMPKDRFSAEMPDATLATLKIQPSEPRDSAVYFCASGLRDEQFFGPGTRLTVL.

The chain joins TRBV2 to TRBJ2-2; TRBD2 matches 10 bases. The CDR3 runs to 15 residues. Per the germline V gene, CDR1 is SNHLY and CDR2 is FYNNEI. After removal of 2 bases from V and 6 bases from J, the junction contained 3 bases not matched to a gene. For the CDR3, the DNA is TGTGCCAGCAGTGAAAGCGGGAGGGCCCCCGGGGAGCTGTTTTTT. Its protein is CASSESGRAPGELFF.

The rearrangement joins TRBV6-5 to TRBJ1-2; D is unresolved. CDR3 length equals 15 residues. Trimming stripped 0 bases from V and 4 bases from J, with 12 bases between. Looked up from germline, CDR1 is MNHEY and CDR2 is SVGAGI. CDR3 sequence (DNA): TGTGCCAGCAGTTACTCAGGTCGGGTCTCCTATGGCTACACCTTC. Its protein is CASSYSGRVSYGYTF.

This chain joins TRBV11-2 and TRBJ1-3; D not resolved. CDR3 length equals 14 residues. The germline V and J ends were trimmed by 0 bases and 5 bases, with 8 bases remaining between them. CDR1 is SGHAT and CDR2 is FQNNGV in the germline V gene. CDR3 in DNA: TGTGCCAGCAGCTTAGATGGGCCGCGAAACACCATATATTTT. Residues: CASSLDGPRNTIYF.

CDR3 sequence reads: CASSLVMRPYEQYF. In DNA form, the CDR3 reads TGTGCCAGCAGCTTAGTGATGCGGCCATACGAGCAGTACTTC. V gene TRBV11-2 combines with J gene TRBJ2-7; D uncertain. Between the trimmed V and J ends, which lost 1 base and 4 bases, there was a span of 11 bases. The CDR3 covers 14 residues. Germline V lookup: CDR1 SGHAT, CDR2 FQNNGV.

The chain recombines TRBV2 with TRBJ2-7, with D tentatively TRBD2 (6 bases). The CDR3 has 11 amino acids. V was cut by 9 bases and J by 2 bases, with 8 bases left in between. CDR1 and CDR2 (germline): SNHLY, FYNNEI. As DNA, the CDR3 is TGTGCCAGAGGGACTGCCTACGAGCAGTACTTC. As protein: CARGTAYEQYF. The full variable domain, completed using reference TRBV2 and TRBJ2-7, is EPEVTQTPSHQVTQMGQEVILRCVPISNHLYFYWYRQILGQKVEFLVSFYNNEISEKSEIFDDQFSVERPDGSNFTLKIRSTKLEDSAMYFCARGTAYEQYFGPGTRLTVT.

This rearrangement joins TRBV27 to TRBJ2-7; a possible D gene is TRBD1 (5 bases). Trimming cost V 0 bases and J 0 bases, with 9 bases left between them. The germline V gene encodes CDR1 MNHEY and CDR2 SMNVEV (reference sequence). This CDR3 has 15 residues. Here the CDR3 DNA reads TGTGCCAGCAGTTTATCGGCAGGGAACTCCTACGAGCAGTACTTC. Protein: CASSLSAGNSYEQYF.

The chain employs TRBV27 and TRBJ1-1; 10 positions match TRBD1. The CDR3 is 18 amino acids. Trimming took 3 bases from V and 1 from J; bases not matched to a gene: 11. Per germline, CDR1 MNHEY and CDR2 SMNVEV (reference sequence). The CDR3 nucleotides read TGTGCCAGCAGTTTGGGTTTGTGGACAGGGGGTAAGAACACTGAAGCTTTCTTT. Amino acids: CASSLGLWTGGKNTEAFF.

The chain has TRBV19 and TRBJ2-7; 10 bases align to TRBD1. The V gene end was trimmed by 5 bases and the J gene end by 2 bases; junction bases not matched to a gene: 6. Looked up from germline, CDR1 is LNHDA and CDR2 is SQIVND (reference sequence). CDR3 length: 15 amino acids. CDR3 sequence (DNA): TGTGCCAGTAGTCTCGACAGGGGGCCCGCCTACGAGCAGTACTTC. Translating gives CASSLDRGPAYEQYF. Full variable domain (outside the CDR3, taken from reference TRBV19 and TRBJ2-7): DGGITQSPKYLFRKEGQNVTLSCEQNLNHDAMYWYRQDPGQGLRLIYYSQIVNDFQKGDIAEGYSVSREKKESFPLTVTSAQKNPTAFYLCASSLDRGPAYEQYFGPGTRLTVT.

The chain couples TRBV9 to TRBJ1-2; D is perhaps TRBD1 (5 bases). The CDR3 totals 16 residues. Trimming pared 0 bases from V and 4 bases from J, leaving 16 bases between. Germline V CDR1 and CDR2: SGDLS, YYNGEE. CDR3 loop: CASSVGLLTVSYGYTF. Written as DNA, the CDR3 is TGTGCCAGCAGCGTAGGGTTGCTGACAGTAAGCTATGGCTACACCTTC.

The chain has TRBV10-3 and TRBJ1-2; TRBD1 aligns across 7 bases. CDR3 length: 16 amino acids. Germline CDR1 ENHRY, CDR2 SYGVKD. With V trimmed by 6 bases and J by 1 base, 11 bases remained unmatched. DNA for the CDR3: TGTGCCATCAGCATATACCGGGACAGCGTTAACTATGGCTACACCTTC. Residues: CAISIYRDSVNYGYTF.

The chain is built from TRBV27 and TRBJ1-5, with a tentative D call TRBD1 (5 bases). The ends were cut back, 1 base at V and 2 bases at J, with 6 bases in the middle. The CDR3 sequence is 14 residues long. In germline, CDR1 is MNHEY, CDR2 SMNVEV (reference sequence). The CDR3 bases are TGTGCCAGCAGTTTATGGGGGGGCAATCAGCCCCAGCATTTT. Amino acid sequence: CASSLWGGNQPQHF.

The J gene is TRBJ2-7, the V gene TRBV4-3; 7 nucleotides match TRBD2. The CDR3 spans 14 residues. Unmatched junction bases numbered 7, after V lost 6 bases and J lost 2 bases. Germline lookup yields CDR1 LGHNA and CDR2 YSLEER. The CDR3 region has the DNA TGCGCCAGCAGAAGCGGGACCCATCCCTACGAGCAGTACTTC. Encoded protein: CASRSGTHPYEQYF.

This clone appeared a single time. This chain connects TRBV11-2 to TRBJ2-1; D gene ambiguous. V was shortened by 5 bases and J by 0 bases, with 17 bases between the two germline ends. The CDR3 spans 17 residues. The germline V gene encodes CDR1 SGHAT and CDR2 FQNNGV. This CDR3 reads CASSARATFFSYNEQFF. CDR3 bases: TGTGCCAGCAGCGCCCGGGCCACTTTCTTCTCCTACAATGAGCAGTTCTTC.

This sequence joins TRBV11-3 and TRBJ2-5; weak D call: TRBD2 (6 bases). This CDR3 region has 13 residues. V gave up 5 bases and J gave up 5 bases, with 12 bases separating them. CDR1 SGHNT and CDR2 YENEEA come from the germline V gene. CDR3 sequence (DNA): TGTGCCAGCAGCGCGCGGGACGACGAGACCCAGTACTTC. Protein sequence: CASSARDDETQYF.